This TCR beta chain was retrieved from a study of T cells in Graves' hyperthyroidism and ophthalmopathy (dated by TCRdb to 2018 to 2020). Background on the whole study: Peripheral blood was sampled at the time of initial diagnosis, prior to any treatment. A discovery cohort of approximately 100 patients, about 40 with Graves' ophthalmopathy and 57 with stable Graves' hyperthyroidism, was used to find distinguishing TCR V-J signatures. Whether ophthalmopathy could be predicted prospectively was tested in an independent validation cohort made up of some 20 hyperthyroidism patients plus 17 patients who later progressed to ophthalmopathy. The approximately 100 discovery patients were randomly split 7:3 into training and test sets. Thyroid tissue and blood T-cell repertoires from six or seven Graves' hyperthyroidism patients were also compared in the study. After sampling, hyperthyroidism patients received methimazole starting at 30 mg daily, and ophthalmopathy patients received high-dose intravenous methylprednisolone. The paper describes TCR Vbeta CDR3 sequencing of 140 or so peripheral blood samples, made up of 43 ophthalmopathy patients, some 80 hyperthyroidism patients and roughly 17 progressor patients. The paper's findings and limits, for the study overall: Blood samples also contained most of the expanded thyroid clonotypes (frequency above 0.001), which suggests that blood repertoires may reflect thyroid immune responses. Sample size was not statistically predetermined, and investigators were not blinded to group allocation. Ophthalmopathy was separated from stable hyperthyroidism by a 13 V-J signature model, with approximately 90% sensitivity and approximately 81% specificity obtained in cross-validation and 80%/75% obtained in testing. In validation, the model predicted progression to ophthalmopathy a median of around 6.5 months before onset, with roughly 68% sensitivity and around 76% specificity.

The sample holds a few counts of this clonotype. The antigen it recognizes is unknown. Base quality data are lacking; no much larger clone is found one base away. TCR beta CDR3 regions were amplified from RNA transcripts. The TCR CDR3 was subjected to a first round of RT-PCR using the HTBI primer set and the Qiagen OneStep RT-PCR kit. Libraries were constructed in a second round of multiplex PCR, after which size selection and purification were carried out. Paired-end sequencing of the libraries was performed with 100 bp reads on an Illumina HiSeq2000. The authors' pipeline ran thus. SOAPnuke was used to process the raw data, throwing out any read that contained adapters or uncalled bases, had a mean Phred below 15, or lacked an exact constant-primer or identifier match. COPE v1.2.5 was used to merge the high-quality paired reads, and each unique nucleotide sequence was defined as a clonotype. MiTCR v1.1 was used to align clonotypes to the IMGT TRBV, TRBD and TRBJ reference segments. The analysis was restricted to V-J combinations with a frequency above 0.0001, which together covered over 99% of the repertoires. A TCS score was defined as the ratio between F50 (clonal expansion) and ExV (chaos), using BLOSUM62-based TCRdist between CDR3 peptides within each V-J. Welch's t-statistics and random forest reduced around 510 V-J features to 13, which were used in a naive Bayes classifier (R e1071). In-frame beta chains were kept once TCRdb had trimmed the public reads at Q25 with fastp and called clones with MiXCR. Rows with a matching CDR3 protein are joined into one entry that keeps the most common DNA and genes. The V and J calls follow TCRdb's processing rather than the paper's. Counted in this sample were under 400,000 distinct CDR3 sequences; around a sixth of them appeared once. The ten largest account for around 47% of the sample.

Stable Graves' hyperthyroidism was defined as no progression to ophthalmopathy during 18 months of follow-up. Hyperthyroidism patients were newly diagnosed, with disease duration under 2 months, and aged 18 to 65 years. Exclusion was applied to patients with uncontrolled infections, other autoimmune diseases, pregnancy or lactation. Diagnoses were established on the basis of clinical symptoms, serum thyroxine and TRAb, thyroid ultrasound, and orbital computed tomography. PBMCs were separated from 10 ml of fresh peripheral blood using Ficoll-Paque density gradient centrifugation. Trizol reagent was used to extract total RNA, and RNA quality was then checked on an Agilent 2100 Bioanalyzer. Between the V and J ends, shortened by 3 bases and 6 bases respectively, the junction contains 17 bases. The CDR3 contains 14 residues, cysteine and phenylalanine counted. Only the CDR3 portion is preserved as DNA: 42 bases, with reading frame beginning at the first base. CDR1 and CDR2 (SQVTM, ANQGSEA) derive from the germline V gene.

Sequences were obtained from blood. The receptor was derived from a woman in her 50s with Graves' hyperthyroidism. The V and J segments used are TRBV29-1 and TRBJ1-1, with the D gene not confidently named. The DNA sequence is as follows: TGCAGCGTTGATTGGGAGGCGGCGGGCGCTGAAGCTTTCTTT. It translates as CSVDWEAAGAEAFF.